The rows below give T cell receptor beta chains drawn from one sample of a study of cytomegalovirus exposure and HLA in healthy donors. Assay used: immunoSEQ multiplex PCR; TCRdb lists only in-frame clones, some missing. The sample includes approximately 150,000 clones, approximately 80% of them seen just once. The sequenced sample consisted of PBMCs. These receptors all stem from a man younger than 45 in good health and CMV-seropositive. Each CDR3 is given with its conserved first and last residue. Each record gives: V gene, D gene, J gene, CDR3 protein. D genes are given only for firm matches.

V gene: TRBV6-1; D gene: NA; J gene: TRBJ1-2; CDR3 protein: CASSVDRNYGYTF
V gene: TRBV9; D gene: TRBD2; J gene: TRBJ2-5; CDR3 protein: CASSPTSGDLQETQYF
V gene: TRBV27; D gene: NA; J gene: TRBJ2-1; CDR3 protein: CASSRYLEDNEQFF
V gene: TRBV29-1; D gene: TRBD1; J gene: TRBJ2-2; CDR3 protein: CSAYRGHRTGELFF
V gene: TRBV9; D gene: NA; J gene: TRBJ1-2; CDR3 protein: CASSENIDGEANYGYTF
V gene: TRBV5-1; D gene: NA; J gene: TRBJ1-2; CDR3 protein: CASSLTGRGYGYTF
V gene: TRBV6-1; D gene: NA; J gene: TRBJ1-2; CDR3 protein: CASSTHRANYGYTF
V gene: TRBV7-2; D gene: NA; J gene: TRBJ1-2; CDR3 protein: CASSLVEGFNYGYTF
V gene: TRBV29-1; D gene: TRBD2; J gene: TRBJ2-1; CDR3 protein: CSVEWASGKRSYNEQFF
V gene: TRBV6-5; D gene: TRBD1; J gene: TRBJ2-7; CDR3 protein: CASSPDRATYEQYF
V gene: TRBV28; D gene: TRBD1; J gene: TRBJ1-6; CDR3 protein: CASSSGQEYNSPLHF
V gene: TRBV5-1; D gene: NA; J gene: TRBJ2-3; CDR3 protein: CASNPGTGTDTQYF
V gene: TRBV19; D gene: NA; J gene: TRBJ1-4; CDR3 protein: CASSSSGLFSGEKLFF
V gene: TRBV7-2; D gene: NA; J gene: TRBJ1-2; CDR3 protein: CASSLAAGGDGYTF
V gene: TRBV5-1; D gene: NA; J gene: TRBJ2-7; CDR3 protein: CASSLATDWHEQYF
V gene: TRBV9; D gene: NA; J gene: TRBJ2-1; CDR3 protein: CASSVDPGVNEQFF
V gene: TRBV27; D gene: NA; J gene: TRBJ1-2; CDR3 protein: CASSFRGYGYTF
V gene: TRBV19; D gene: NA; J gene: TRBJ2-7; CDR3 protein: CASSPRQDPGEQYF
V gene: TRBV18; D gene: TRBD1; J gene: TRBJ2-4; CDR3 protein: CASSRLGTGKNIQYF
V gene: TRBV10-3; D gene: TRBD2; J gene: TRBJ2-3; CDR3 protein: CAISEGLAGAITDTQYF
V gene: TRBV6-5; D gene: TRBD2; J gene: TRBJ2-7; CDR3 protein: CASALGGTYEQYF
V gene: TRBV7-9; D gene: NA; J gene: TRBJ2-3; CDR3 protein: CASSFPGGSRVVDTQYF
V gene: TRBV12-5; D gene: NA; J gene: TRBJ1-3; CDR3 protein: CASGSGLPGNTIYF
V gene: TRBV6-1; D gene: TRBD2; J gene: TRBJ2-1; CDR3 protein: CASSEKILAGGYNEQFF
V gene: TRBV6-5; D gene: TRBD2; J gene: TRBJ2-7; CDR3 protein: CASSRKAGGPVEQYF
V gene: TRBV18; D gene: TRBD1; J gene: TRBJ1-2; CDR3 protein: CASSPGQALYGYTF
V gene: TRBV29-1; D gene: NA; J gene: TRBJ1-5; CDR3 protein: CSAQGSNQPQHF
V gene: TRBV10-2; D gene: NA; J gene: TRBJ2-2; CDR3 protein: CASSELVTGELFF
V gene: TRBV10-3; D gene: TRBD1; J gene: TRBJ1-5; CDR3 protein: CAISAGVQGADQPQHF
V gene: TRBV28; D gene: NA; J gene: TRBJ1-5; CDR3 protein: CASSFGGLMQPQHF
V gene: TRBV5-1; D gene: NA; J gene: TRBJ1-1; CDR3 protein: CASSSGGEAFF
V gene: TRBV5-6; D gene: TRBD2; J gene: TRBJ2-7; CDR3 protein: CASSRTSGESYEQYF
V gene: TRBV30; D gene: TRBD1; J gene: TRBJ1-6; CDR3 protein: CAWSVMDRGNSPLHF
V gene: TRBV10-3; D gene: TRBD1; J gene: TRBJ1-2; CDR3 protein: CAISGDREIRGYTF
V gene: TRBV7-3; D gene: NA; J gene: TRBJ1-6; CDR3 protein: CASPVSPLHF
V gene: TRBV29-1; D gene: TRBD1; J gene: TRBJ2-5; CDR3 protein: CSGNPPTGSETQYF
V gene: TRBV6-1; D gene: TRBD1; J gene: TRBJ2-3; CDR3 protein: CASSGNRGRSTWSTDTQYF
V gene: TRBV5-1; D gene: NA; J gene: TRBJ2-1; CDR3 protein: CVSSLYGTNEQFF
V gene: TRBV6-5; D gene: NA; J gene: TRBJ1-1; CDR3 protein: CASSPAGSNTEAFF
V gene: TRBV4-3; D gene: NA; J gene: TRBJ1-2; CDR3 protein: CASSQVGGDYGYTF
V gene: TRBV6-1; D gene: NA; J gene: TRBJ2-3; CDR3 protein: CASSEPGRGSFDTQYF
V gene: TRBV6-5; D gene: NA; J gene: TRBJ2-2; CDR3 protein: CASTNRNTGELFF
V gene: TRBV28; D gene: TRBD2; J gene: TRBJ2-7; CDR3 protein: CASRKGLAGVGEQYF
V gene: TRBV5-8; D gene: NA; J gene: TRBJ1-2; CDR3 protein: CASSLRDTTLYGYTF
V gene: TRBV4-1; D gene: NA; J gene: TRBJ2-1; CDR3 protein: CASSQDGWAGRRLF
V gene: TRBV9; D gene: NA; J gene: TRBJ2-2; CDR3 protein: CASSEYRENTGELFF
V gene: TRBV5-1; D gene: TRBD1; J gene: TRBJ2-5; CDR3 protein: CASSYSGGQETQYF
V gene: TRBV5-6; D gene: NA; J gene: TRBJ2-7; CDR3 protein: CASSLGIGGSYEQYF
V gene: TRBV7-9; D gene: NA; J gene: TRBJ1-2; CDR3 protein: CASSFSTGANYGYTF
V gene: TRBV5-4; D gene: NA; J gene: TRBJ2-5; CDR3 protein: CASSSSGHLGETQYF
V gene: TRBV15; D gene: TRBD2; J gene: TRBJ2-2; CDR3 protein: CATSRRVAGGTGELFF
V gene: TRBV7-2; D gene: NA; J gene: TRBJ2-4; CDR3 protein: CASSSGGNIQYF